The 28 T cell receptor beta chains given below trace back to one sample, sequenced in a study of T cells in narcolepsy. TCRdb's copy holds only in-frame clones and misses some; the assay was immunoSEQ multiplex PCR. The sample carries some 10,000 clones, 65% to 80% recorded once. Material: CD45RA- memory CD8+ T cells from PBMCs. These receptor sequences come from a human donor with narcolepsy.

The table lists this clone with a count of one. The rearrangement uses TRBV9 and TRBJ2-7, with a possible D match to TRBD2 (7 bases). The CDR3 runs to 13 residues. With 4 bases removed from V and 6 bases from J, the gap between germline ends came to 14 bases. In germline, CDR1 is SGDLS, CDR2 YYNGEE. The CDR3 loop reads CASSKAGAGEQYF. Here the CDR3 DNA reads TGTGCCAGCAGCAAGGCGGGGGCTGGCGAGCAGTACTTC. Combining the CDR3 with reference TRBV9 and TRBJ2-7 gives the whole variable domain DSGVTQTPKHLITATGQRVTLRCSPRSGDLSVYWYQQSLDQGLQFLIQYYNGEERAKGNILERFSAQQFPDLHSELNLSSLELGDSALYFCASSKAGAGEQYFGPGTRLTVT.

The rearrangement links TRBV27 to TRBJ1-6, with no clear D. The CDR3 sequence is 13 residues long. V shed 0 bases and J shed 7 bases, with 4 bases lying between them. In germline, CDR1 is MNHEY, CDR2 SMNVEV (reference sequence). The CDR3 DNA reads as TGTGCCAGCAGTTTATCGGCCAATTCACCCCTCCACTTT. Amino acid sequence: CASSLSANSPLHF.

The genes are TRBV9 and TRBJ2-1, with D tentatively TRBD1 or TRBD2 (5 bases each). Germline V gives CDR1 SGDLS, CDR2 YYNGEE. The CDR3 length is 15 residues. The V end was cut by 0 bases, the J end by 2 bases, with 9 bases between. Here the CDR3 DNA reads TGTGCCAGCAGCGTAGAGGGGAGAACCTACAATGAGCAGTTCTTC. It encodes CASSVEGRTYNEQFF.

Details on this clone: The same CDR3 also results from other DNA sequences found in this sample. The genes are TRBV9 and TRBJ1-4; D gene unclear. Trimming took 0 bases from V and 8 from J, leaving 20 bases between them. The CDR3 consists of 17 residues. Germline lookup yields CDR1 SGDLS and CDR2 YYNGEE. DNA for the CDR3: TGTGCCAGCAGCGTAGACGGGCGGTCCTCTCGGAGAGAAAAACTGTTTTTT. This translates into CASSVDGRSSRREKLFF.

This clone was seen a handful of times. The chain has TRBV10-2 and TRBJ2-3; D is perhaps TRBD2 (6 bases). The length of the CDR3 is 15 residues. The V and J ends lost 8 bases and 0 bases respectively, with 15 bases between them. Germline loops: CDR1 WSHSY, CDR2 SAAADI. CDR3 in DNA: TGCGCCAGCGCTCCGGGAGTTTTTAGCACAGATACGCAGTATTTT. Encoded protein: CASAPGVFSTDTQYF.

The gene calls are TRBV5-4 and TRBJ2-1, with a weak D call TRBD2 (6 bases). Germline assignment: CDR1 SGHNT and CDR2 YYREEE (reference sequence). Trimming pared 4 bases from V and 4 bases from J, leaving 15 bases between. The CDR3 has 15 amino acids. The CDR3 protein is CASSPSGPAYNEQFF. The DNA of the CDR3 is TGTGCCAGCAGCCCGAGCGGGCCGGCTTACAATGAGCAGTTCTTC.

The chain is built from TRBV19 and TRBJ2-1; TRBD2 matches at 8 bases. From germline, CDR1 is LNHDA and CDR2 SQIVND (reference sequence). The CDR3 spans 14 residues. V lost 5 bases, J lost 8 bases, and 8 bases stayed unmatched. This CDR3 reads CASSSGLEFDEQFF. CDR3 nucleotide sequence: TGTGCCAGTAGTTCGGGACTAGAATTCGATGAGCAGTTCTTC.

V and J are TRBV7-8 and TRBJ2-7; 12 bases are shared with TRBD2. The CDR3 contains 18 residues. Germline V gives CDR1 SGHVS, CDR2 FQNEAQ. V was clipped by 1 base and J by 7 bases; unmatched bases: 14. The chain's CDR3 is CASSLGLAGGRVPWEQYF. Here the CDR3 DNA reads TGTGCCAGCAGCTTAGGGCTAGCGGGGGGGCGAGTTCCTTGGGAGCAGTACTTC.

This clone was counted only a few times. Additional DNA sequences in this sample encode the identical CDR3. V usage is TRBV5-6 and J usage is TRBJ2-7; tentatively, D is TRBD2 (7 bases). Between the trimmed V and J ends, which lost 3 bases and 6 bases, there was a span of 16 bases. Per the germline V gene, CDR1 is SGHDT and CDR2 is YYEEEE. The CDR3 length is 14 residues. The CDR3 nucleotides are TGTGCCAGCAGCTCGGGGGCGCCGGGGGGCGAGCAGTACTTC. The encoded protein is CASSSGAPGGEQYF. Full variable domain (outside the CDR3, taken from reference TRBV5-6 and TRBJ2-7): DAGVTQSPTHLIKTRGQQVTLRCSPKSGHDTVSWYQQALGQGPQFIFQYYEEEERQRGNFPDRFSGHQFPNYSSELNVNALLLGDSALYLCASSSGAPGGEQYFGPGTRLTVT.

This clone was seen only a few times. In the same sample, other DNA sequences code for this CDR3. The chain carries TRBV19 and TRBJ2-7, with unresolved D. This CDR3 region has 13 residues. The germline V and J ends were trimmed by 1 base and 3 bases, with 7 bases remaining between them. Germline V gene sequence: CDR1 LNHDA, CDR2 SQIVND (reference sequence). The CDR3 here is CASSIGLYYEQYF. DNA for the CDR3: TGTGCCAGTAGTATAGGTCTTTACTACGAGCAGTACTTC.

The rearrangement joins TRBV4-3 to TRBJ2-1, with 11 positions matching TRBD2. CDR3 length: 16 residues. Germline CDR1 reads LGHNA; CDR2 reads YSLEER. V was clipped by 0 bases and J by 6 bases; unmatched bases: 4. DNA for the CDR3: TGCGCCAGCAGCCAAGATCTAGCGGGAGGTTGCAATGAGCAGTTCTTC. Residues: CASSQDLAGGCNEQFF.

A remark on this clone: Distinct nucleotide sequences in the sample also encode this CDR3. The CDR3 region is CASSVDREGSYEQYF. CDR3 sequence (DNA): TGTGCCAGTAGTGTGGACAGGGAAGGGTCCTACGAGCAGTACTTC. The rearrangement joins TRBV19 to TRBJ2-7; 8 nucleotides agree with TRBD1. Germline CDR1 reads LNHDA; CDR2 reads SQIVND (reference sequence). CDR3 length equals 15 residues. The V gene end was trimmed by 5 bases and the J gene end by 1 base; junction bases not matched to a gene: 7.

The chain joins TRBV6-5 to TRBJ2-7; D remains unclear. Trimming pared 10 bases from V and 3 bases from J, leaving 10 bases between. The CDR3 consists of 11 residues. The V gene's germline CDR1 is MNHEY and CDR2 SVGAGI. The CDR3 loop reads CAIDRFYEQYF. The CDR3 DNA reads as TGTGCCATCGATAGGTTCTACGAGCAGTACTTC.

The rearrangement links TRBV7-9 to TRBJ2-1; 10 bases agree with TRBD2. Germline CDR1 and CDR2: SEHNR and FQNEAQ (reference sequence). The CDR3 sequence is 14 residues long. The J segment lost 9 bases and the V segment lost 4 bases, leaving 6 bases of the junction unmatched. CDR3 coding DNA: TGTGCCAGCAGCTCCCCGGGACTAGCGACTGAGCAGTTCTTC. Residues: CASSSPGLATEQFF.

This rearrangement joins TRBV4-1 to TRBJ1-1; D call uncertain. Germline CDR1 is MGHRA and CDR2 is YSYEKL. Trimming stripped 2 bases from V and 11 bases from J, with 18 bases between. The CDR3 length is 14 residues. In DNA, the CDR3 is TGCGCCAGCAGCCAATTTCGGTCCCACCAGGAGGCTTTCTTT. It specifies CASSQFRSHQEAFF.

This rearrangement joins TRBV19 to TRBJ2-1; 11 bases align to TRBD2. Germline V gene data show CDR1 as LNHDA and CDR2 as SQIVND (reference sequence). CDR3 length: 18 amino acids. Trimming at V came to 4 bases and at J to 4 bases, leaving 12 bases not matched to a gene. The CDR3 sequence is CASSTPGVAGGAYNEQFF. CDR3 bases: TGTGCCAGTAGTACCCCGGGGGTAGCGGGAGGGGCTTACAATGAGCAGTTCTTC.

This clone has more than one count but fewer than ten. J is TRBJ2-5 and V is TRBV6-6, with D maybe TRBD1 (6 bases). CDR3 size: 13 residues. V lost 6 bases and J lost 1, with 9 bases in between. Germline loops: CDR1 MNHNY, CDR2 SVGAGI (reference sequence). The DNA of the CDR3 is TGTGCCAGCAGCCTGGACAGCCAAGAGACCCAGTACTTC. Encoded protein: CASSLDSQETQYF.

This chain uses TRBV4-2 with TRBJ2-7; TRBD2 aligns across 14 bases. The V gene end was trimmed by 4 bases and the J gene end by 5 bases; junction bases not matched to a gene: 10. Germline V gene lookup returns CDR1 LGHNA and CDR2 YNFKEQ. This CDR3 contains 17 residues. CDR3 DNA: TGTGCCAGCAGCCCAGGGACTAGCGGGAGACGGCTCAACGAGCAGTACTTC. This gives the protein CASSPGTSGRRLNEQYF.

This chain joins TRBV7-9 and TRBJ2-5; the D gene is possibly TRBD2 (6 bases). CDR3 length: 18 residues. Trimming cost V 7 bases and J 1 base, with 25 bases left between them. CDR1 is SEHNR, CDR2 FQNEAQ, per germline (reference sequence). CDR3 region: CASTPESGGLAFQETQYF. In DNA, the CDR3 is TGTGCCAGCACCCCGGAATCGGGTGGGCTAGCGTTCCAAGAGACCCAGTACTTC.

This clone was picked up a small number of times. V and J are TRBV2 and TRBJ2-3; no reliable D call. Germline CDR1 SNHLY, CDR2 FYNNEI. The CDR3 extends over 18 amino acids. V lost 7 bases, J lost 2 bases, and 25 bases lay in between. CDR3 sequence: CASIPLLRSRAFTDTQYF. In DNA form, the CDR3 reads TGTGCCAGCATCCCCCTCCTTAGAAGTCGGGCGTTCACAGATACGCAGTATTTT.

This clone occurred a few times. The J gene is TRBJ2-7, the V gene TRBV4-2; no firm D call. Germline V gene lookup returns CDR1 LGHNA and CDR2 YNFKEQ. Deletions cut 5 bases from V and 3 bases from J, with 14 bases between. CDR3 length: 14 residues. CDR3 loop: CASSGTETNYEQYF. The CDR3 DNA is TGTGCCAGCAGCGGAACAGAGACCAACTACGAGCAGTACTTC.

This clone occurred once. The chain employs TRBV28 and TRBJ2-7; no firm D call. The CDR3 spans 15 residues. Germline values: CDR1 MDHEN, CDR2 SYDVKM. The germline V and J ends were trimmed by 2 bases and 5 bases, with 16 bases remaining between them. The CDR3 nucleotides are TGTGCCAGCAGTTTAAATGAGGTCCCTGGGGACGAGCAGTACTTC. Protein product: CASSLNEVPGDEQYF.

This clone has just a few counts. The chain's CDR3 is CASSVGFADTQYF. DNA of the CDR3: TGTGCCAGCAGCGTGGGGTTCGCAGATACGCAGTATTTT. The genes are TRBV5-4 and TRBJ2-3; D gene ambiguous. Germline CDR1 reads SGHNT; CDR2 reads YYREEE (reference sequence). This CDR3 is built from 13 residues. Trimming shortened V by 4 bases and J by 4 bases, and 10 bases separated the two germline ends.

The CDR3 loop reads CASREGSYEQYF. The CDR3 DNA reads TGTGCCAGCAGGGAGGGCTCCTACGAGCAGTACTTC. The genes are TRBV6-5 and TRBJ2-7; D is perhaps TRBD2 (6 bases). V was cut by 6 bases and J by 0 bases, with 6 bases left in between. Germline CDR1 is MNHEY and CDR2 is SVGAGI. The length of the CDR3 is 12 residues.

The gene calls are TRBV28 and TRBJ2-3, with D maybe TRBD1 (6 bases). The germline CDR1 and CDR2 sequences are MDHEN and SYDVKM. The germline V and J ends were trimmed by 6 bases and 0 bases, with 22 bases remaining between them. The CDR3 is 18 residues long. Here the CDR3 DNA reads TGTGCCAGCAGCTCTCGGACAGCAACGGGATCTAGCACAGATACGCAGTATTTT. Translation gives CASSSRTATGSSTDTQYF.

This chain links TRBV9 with TRBJ2-1; D possibly uses TRBD1 or TRBD2 (5 bases each). Trimming cost V 3 bases and J 9 bases, with 10 bases left between them. The CDR3 has 12 amino acids. CDR1 and CDR2 from the germline V gene are SGDLS and YYNGEE. CDR3 coding DNA: TGTGCCAGCAGCGGACCGAGGGGTGAGCAGTTCTTC. Protein product: CASSGPRGEQFF.

V gene TRBV28 combines with J gene TRBJ1-5; D is ambiguous. Trimming removed 5 bases at V and 0 bases at J, with 23 bases between. Germline CDR1 reads MDHEN; CDR2 reads SYDVKM. This CDR3 region has 19 residues. CDR3: CASSPPPGQRAYSNQPQHF. The CDR3 DNA sequence: TGTGCCAGCAGTCCCCCCCCCGGGCAGCGTGCTTATAGCAATCAGCCCCAGCATTTT.

This clone has a handful of counts. A much larger clone differs from this one at a single base, so this may be a read error. Other DNA sequences in the sample encode the same CDR3. The V call is TRBV7-2, the J call TRBJ2-7; the D is unclear. This CDR3 is built from 13 residues. The germline gives CDR1 SGHTA, CDR2 FQGNSA. Between the trimmed V and J ends, which lost 3 bases and 2 bases, there was a span of 8 bases. The DNA of the CDR3 is TGTGCCAGCAGCTTCGCAGGAGCCTACGAGCAGTACTTC. Translation gives CASSFAGAYEQYF.